These 21 T cell receptor beta chains share one sample of origin, sequenced in a study of blood T cell repertoires in COVID-19. Assay used: immunoSEQ multiplex PCR; TCRdb lists only in-frame clones, some missing. Of about 300,000 clones in the sample, roughly 86% were seen once. The source material was PBMCs or T cells enriched from blood (not recorded which). The receptors come from a woman between 50 and 59 years old who had been exposed to COVID-19.

This clone was seen just once. The genes are TRBV7-6 and TRBJ1-6, with 11 bases matching TRBD1. CDR1 is SGHVS and CDR2 is FNYEAQ in the germline V gene. The CDR3 is made up of 15 amino acids. Trimming cost V 0 bases and J 10 bases; bases outside gene matches: 2. The CDR3 reads CASSLAGTGGSPLHF. The DNA for the CDR3 is TGTGCCAGCAGCTTAGCTGGGACAGGGGGATCACCCCTCCACTTT.

Worth noting for this clone: At one end the junction does not follow the germline gene, possibly because of a read error. V and J are TRBV7-7 and TRBJ2-1, with TRBD1 matching 7 bases. Per the germline V gene, CDR1 is SSHAT and CDR2 is FNYEAQ (reference sequence). The CDR3 is 16 residues long. The CDR3 nucleotides are TGTGCTAGCAGCTTAGCCGGGACAGTCCCGTACAATGAGCAGTTCTTC. Its protein is CASSLAGTVPYNEQFF.

This clone was seen once. The chain combines TRBV18 with TRBJ2-7, with 7 bases matching TRBD1. The V gene's germline CDR1 is KGHSH and CDR2 LQKENI. The CDR3 length is 16 residues. Trimming removed 3 bases from V and 0 bases from J; junction bases left unmatched: 8. The CDR3 DNA reads as TGTGCCAGCTCACCCCCTGACAGGGCAAGCTCCTACGAGCAGTACTTC. Amino acid sequence: CASSPPDRASSYEQYF. Based on the CDR3 plus reference TRBV18 and TRBJ2-7, the full variable domain is NAGVMQNPRHLVRRRGQEARLRCSPMKGHSHVYWYRQLPEEGLKFMVYLQKENIIDESGMPKERFSAEFPKEGPSILRIQQVVRGDSAAYFCASSPPDRASSYEQYFGPGTRLTVT.

The rearrangement links TRBV18 to TRBJ1-1, with D uncertain. V was shortened by 8 bases and J by 6 bases, with 13 bases between the two germline ends. Germline V gene sequence: CDR1 KGHSH, CDR2 LQKENI. This CDR3 has 12 amino acids. The CDR3 region is CASRDRTPEAFF. In DNA form, the CDR3 reads TGTGCCAGCCGCGACCGGACTCCTGAAGCTTTCTTT.

This chain connects TRBV19 to TRBJ1-5; maybe TRBD1 (5 bases). The germline gives CDR1 LNHDA, CDR2 SQIVND (reference sequence). The CDR3 spans 14 residues. The V end lost 3 bases, the J end lost 5 bases, and 11 bases lay between the germline ends. DNA of the CDR3: TGTGCCAGTAGTATTACGACAGAGTATCAGCCCCAGCATTTT. Translation gives CASSITTEYQPQHF.

The table lists this clone with a count of one. This sequence joins TRBV2 and TRBJ1-3, with a weak D call TRBD1 (5 bases). CDR3 length: 14 amino acids. The germline V and J ends were trimmed by 7 bases and 4 bases, with 14 bases remaining between them. The V gene's germline CDR1 is SNHLY and CDR2 FYNNEI. This chain's CDR3 is CASIRDLGGNTIYF. The CDR3 DNA follows: TGTGCCAGCATCAGGGATTTAGGAGGAAACACCATATATTTT.

The CDR3 region is CASSLLPGSGGNGYTF. The CDR3 coding sequence is TGTGCCAGCAGCTTGCTCCCGGGGTCGGGCGGTAATGGCTACACCTTC. This chain joins TRBV5-5 and TRBJ1-2; D ambiguous. Trimming left V 1 base short and J 6 bases short, with 19 bases between. CDR1 is SGHKS and CDR2 is YYEKEE in the germline V gene (reference sequence). The CDR3 spans 16 residues.

This chain connects TRBV5-1 to TRBJ2-6; D perhaps matches TRBD1 (6 bases). In germline, CDR1 is SGHRS, CDR2 YFSETQ. The V end lost 5 bases, the J end lost 0 bases, and 12 bases lay between the germline ends. The CDR3 consists of 16 residues. CDR3 DNA: TGCGCCAGCAGGAGACAGGAGAACTCTGGGGCCAACGTCCTGACTTTC. It codes for CASRRQENSGANVLTF.

This clone is a singleton in its sample. V gene TRBV9 combines with J gene TRBJ1-3, with D unclear. Deletions cut 0 bases from V and 1 base from J, with 11 bases between. The germline gives CDR1 SGDLS, CDR2 YYNGEE. This CDR3 contains 16 residues. The CDR3 region is CASSVGRTPSGNTIYF. The CDR3 nucleotides are TGTGCCAGCAGCGTAGGGCGGACTCCTTCTGGAAACACCATATATTTT.

The rearrangement links TRBV28 to TRBJ1-2; no reliable D call. Trimming stripped 5 bases from V and 5 bases from J, with 12 bases between. Germline CDR1 and CDR2: MDHEN and SYDVKM. The CDR3 totals 13 residues. The CDR3 sequence: CASSPLTTYGYTF. CDR3 nucleotide sequence: TGTGCCAGCAGTCCCTTGACAACTTATGGCTACACCTTC.

This clone was found once. V is TRBV29-1 and J is TRBJ1-1, with D possibly being TRBD1 (5 bases). Germline loops: CDR1 SQVTM, CDR2 ANQGSEA. CDR3 size: 15 residues. Between the trimmed V and J ends, which lost 2 bases and 4 bases, there was a span of 17 bases. The CDR3 DNA reads as TGCAGCGTTGAAAGGGAGGGAGGGGTGGCCACTGAAGCTTTCTTT. Amino acids: CSVEREGGVATEAFF.

The J gene is TRBJ2-1, the V gene TRBV30; maybe TRBD1 (5 bases). V lost 8 bases and J lost 4, with 21 bases in between. Germline values: CDR1 GTSNPN, CDR2 SVGIG (reference sequence). The CDR3 loop spans 15 amino acids. CDR3 nucleotide sequence: TGTGCCGCCGGTTTGTGGGGCCACCGTTACAATGAGCAGTTCTTC. As protein: CAAGLWGHRYNEQFF.

This rearrangement joins TRBV2 to TRBJ1-2, with TRBD1 identical over 8 bases. Germline-derived CDR1 and CDR2 are SNHLY and FYNNEI. The length of the CDR3 is 14 residues. The V gene end was trimmed by 9 bases and the J gene end by 3 bases; junction bases not matched to a gene: 9. DNA of the CDR3: TGTGCCAGAGCGCCGACAGGGGCGGACTATGGCTACACCTTC. It codes for CARAPTGADYGYTF.

This clone was counted a single time. This chain links TRBV9 with TRBJ2-2, with D perhaps TRBD2 (6 bases). Germline lookup yields CDR1 SGDLS and CDR2 YYNGEE. This CDR3 is 19 amino acids long. The ends were cut back, 4 bases at V and 2 bases at J, with 24 bases in the middle. CDR3 protein: CASSPHHGRGIINTGELFF. CDR3 bases: TGTGCCAGCAGCCCCCACCACGGACGGGGGATAATCAACACCGGGGAGCTGTTTTTT.

The chain carries TRBV20-1 and TRBJ2-7; 7 nucleotides align to TRBD1. The germline V gene has CDR1 DFQATT and CDR2 SNEGSKA (reference sequence). The CDR3 runs 13 residues. The ends lost 3 bases at V and 2 bases at J; junction bases unmatched: 4. The CDR3 DNA sequence: TGCAGTGCTAGTCCTACAGGGGCCTACGAGCAGTACTTC. Amino acids: CSASPTGAYEQYF.

This chain connects TRBV7-9 to TRBJ2-7; no clear D gene. Trimming cost V 3 bases and J 5 bases, with 11 bases left between them. The CDR3 consists of 13 residues. The germline V gene has CDR1 SEHNR and CDR2 FQNEAQ (reference sequence). In nucleotides, the CDR3 is TGTGCCAGCAGCTTTGAGGTTAAGGACGAGCAGTACTTC. The encoded protein is CASSFEVKDEQYF.

Regarding this clone: The same CDR3 is also encoded by other DNA sequences in this sample. The chain uses TRBV20-1 and TRBJ2-5; D is unclear. Trimming shortened V by 6 bases and J by 2 bases, and 4 bases separated the two germline ends. The CDR3 is 10 amino acids. The germline CDR1 and CDR2 sequences are DFQATT and SNEGSKA (reference sequence). Here the CDR3 DNA reads TGCAGTGCCTATCAAGAGACCCAGTACTTC. Its translation is CSAYQETQYF.

The chain has TRBV7-9 and TRBJ2-1, with 9 bases lining up with TRBD2. Trimming at V came to 5 bases and at J to 10 bases, leaving 0 bases not matched to a gene. CDR3 length: 11 residues. Looked up from germline, CDR1 is SEHNR and CDR2 is FQNEAQ (reference sequence). CDR3 region: CASSGLAEQFF. The CDR3 region has the DNA TGTGCCAGCAGCGGACTAGCGGAGCAGTTCTTC.

This chain uses TRBV28 with TRBJ1-4; D remains unclear. Germline CDR1 and CDR2: MDHEN and SYDVKM. V was trimmed by 2 bases and J by 1 base, leaving 8 bases between them. This CDR3 is built from 15 residues. The CDR3 DNA sequence: TGTGCCAGCAGTTTAAGGCGGGGAACTAATGAAAAACTGTTTTTT. Residues: CASSLRRGTNEKLFF.

V and J are TRBV9 and TRBJ2-1; 8 bases line up with TRBD2. Trimming removed 4 bases from V and 5 bases from J; junction bases left unmatched: 5. The germline gives CDR1 SGDLS, CDR2 YYNGEE. CDR3 length: 14 amino acids. The CDR3 DNA sequence: TGTGCCAGCAGCCCCGGGGGGGCAAACAATGAGCAGTTCTTC. Protein sequence: CASSPGGANNEQFF. Combining the CDR3 with reference TRBV9 and TRBJ2-1 gives the whole variable domain DSGVTQTPKHLITATGQRVTLRCSPRSGDLSVYWYQQSLDQGLQFLIQYYNGEERAKGNILERFSAQQFPDLHSELNLSSLELGDSALYFCASSPGGANNEQFFGPGTRLTVL.

The chain is built from TRBV19 and TRBJ2-3, with 9 positions matching TRBD1. V shed 5 bases, J shed 0 bases, and the junction held 6 bases outside the gene matches. CDR3 size: 16 residues. Germline V CDR1 and CDR2: LNHDA, SQIVND (reference sequence). CDR3 loop: CASSLLGQGSTDTQYF. The CDR3 nucleotides are TGTGCCAGTAGTCTTTTGGGACAGGGCAGCACAGATACGCAGTATTTT.